These 14 T cell receptor beta chains were sequenced from one sample in a study of Ad26.COV2.S vaccination and SARS-CoV-2 variants. Here immunoSEQ multiplex PCR was the method, and the copy in TCRdb shows in-frame clones only, minus some. The table lists approximately 410,000 clones, 92% of them singletons. The treatment was: 15 to 20 received Ad26.COV2.S at low or high dose, single or two shots; about 5 received placebo; per-sample allocation not given. Day 63 after the first vaccine or placebo injection was the time point for sampling. The sequencing used peripheral blood, collected in a trial of Ad26.COV2.S vaccine versus placebo. Receptors were obtained from a person aged 18-65 years who received the Ad26.COV2.S COVID-19 vaccine or a placebo.

The rearrangement uses TRBV5-1 and TRBJ2-1; tentatively, D is TRBD1 (6 bases). The CDR3 loop spans 15 amino acids. CDR1 is SGHRS, CDR2 YFSETQ, per germline. Deletions cut 6 bases from V and 5 bases from J, with 18 bases between. In DNA, the CDR3 is TGCGCCAGCACCCAGGACAGCTTCGTCCACAATGAGCAGTTCTTC. The encoded protein is CASTQDSFVHNEQFF. The full variable domain, with the rest looked up from reference TRBV5-1 and TRBJ2-1, is KAGVTQTPRYLIKTRGQQVTLSCSPISGHRSVSWYQQTPGQGLQFLFEYFSETQRNKGNFPGRFSGRQFSNSRSEMNVSTLELGDSALYLCASTQDSFVHNEQFFGPGTRLTVL.

DNA for the CDR3: TGTGCCAGCAGCACCAGGGACAGGGCTTTAACTAATGAAAAACTGTTTTTT. The encoded protein is CASSTRDRALTNEKLFF. The chain combines TRBV7-9 with TRBJ1-4; 9 bases fit TRBD1. The CDR3 is 17 amino acids. J was trimmed by 1 base and V by 5 bases; bases with no gene match: 8. Germline V gives CDR1 SEHNR, CDR2 FQNEAQ (reference sequence).

The V call is TRBV7-8, the J call TRBJ2-7, with D hard to call. This CDR3 spans 12 amino acids. CDR1 is SGHVS and CDR2 is FQNEAQ in the germline V gene. Trimming left V 3 bases short and J 3 bases short, with 6 bases between. The CDR3 nucleotides are TGTGCCAGCAGCTTTGACAACTACGAGCAGTACTTC. Translated, it gives CASSFDNYEQYF.

CDR3 region: CASSLEDLSTYEQYF. The CDR3 DNA reads as TGTGCCAGCAGCTTAGAAGACTTGAGCACCTACGAGCAGTACTTC. This chain joins TRBV7-2 and TRBJ2-7, with unresolved D. CDR1 SGHTA and CDR2 FQGNSA come from the germline V gene. The CDR3 extends over 15 amino acids. Trimming took 1 base from V and 2 from J, leaving 12 bases between them.

The V gene is TRBV19, the J gene TRBJ2-1; 8 positions match TRBD1. The trim removed 5 bases at V and 3 bases at J, leaving 3 bases unmatched. The germline V gene encodes CDR1 LNHDA and CDR2 SQIVND (reference sequence). The CDR3 extends over 14 amino acids. This CDR3 is CASSAGTGYNEQFF. DNA for the CDR3: TGTGCCAGTAGTGCCGGGACAGGCTACAATGAGCAGTTCTTC.

The chain couples TRBV25-1 to TRBJ2-7; TRBD1 aligns across 9 bases. The CDR3 totals 17 residues. Germline trimming cut 3 bases from V and 0 bases from J; bases unmatched to any gene: 9. The germline V gene has CDR1 MGHDK and CDR2 SYGVNS. CDR3 amino acids: CASSDAGQGTASYEQYF. Written as DNA, the CDR3 is TGTGCCAGCAGTGACGCGGGACAGGGAACGGCCTCCTACGAGCAGTACTTC.

J is TRBJ2-7 and V is TRBV19; the match to TRBD2 covers 7 bases. The CDR3 runs to 13 residues. Germline trimming cut 7 bases from V and 5 bases from J; bases unmatched to any gene: 8. From germline, CDR1 is LNHDA and CDR2 SQIVND (reference sequence). The CDR3 DNA sequence: TGTGCCAGTAACACCCTGGGAGGGAACGAGCAGTACTTC. As protein: CASNTLGGNEQYF.

This chain uses TRBV7-8 with TRBJ2-1; D is possibly TRBD1 (5 bases). The CDR3 extends over 13 amino acids. The V end was cut by 1 base, the J end by 8 bases, with 9 bases between. Per germline, CDR1 SGHVS and CDR2 FQNEAQ. CDR3 sequence reads: CASSLDTRDEQFF. The CDR3 DNA is TGTGCCAGCAGCTTAGATACCAGGGATGAGCAGTTCTTC.

The genes are TRBV7-2 and TRBJ2-1; 14 positions match TRBD2. The CDR3 contains 15 residues. The germline CDR1 and CDR2 sequences are SGHTA and FQGNSA. V lost 5 bases to trimming and J lost 8 bases; unmatched junction nucleotides: 5. Written as DNA, the CDR3 is TGTGCCAGCAGCCTGACTAGCGGGGGGGCTTATGAGCAGTTCTTC. As protein: CASSLTSGGAYEQFF.

This clone has only one observation. The chain is built from TRBV5-6 and TRBJ2-3, with TRBD2 matching 7 bases. CDR3 length: 16 amino acids. Losses at the gene ends were 3 bases for V and 5 bases for J; bases not matched to a gene: 12. Looked up from germline, CDR1 is SGHDT and CDR2 is YYEEEE. The CDR3 loop reads CASSYWRRGEGDTQYF. CDR3 in DNA: TGTGCCAGCAGCTATTGGCGGCGAGGGGAGGGAGATACGCAGTATTTT.

The V and J genes are TRBV7-9 and TRBJ1-1; D possibly corresponds to TRBD1 (6 bases). The V gene's germline CDR1 is SEHNR and CDR2 FQNEAQ (reference sequence). Trimming stripped 1 base from V and 4 bases from J, with 7 bases between. The length of the CDR3 is 13 residues. The CDR3 region has the DNA TGTGCCAGCAGCTTAGAGGGGGGCACTGAAGCTTTCTTT. Residues: CASSLEGGTEAFF. The full variable domain, completed using reference TRBV7-9 and TRBJ1-1, is DTGVSQNPRHKITKRGQNVTFRCDPISEHNRLYWYRQTLGQGPEFLTYFQNEAQLEKSRLLSDRFSAERPKGSFSTLEIQRTEQGDSAMYLCASSLEGGTEAFFGQGTRLTVV.

The rearrangement joins TRBV4-1 to TRBJ2-7, with D tentatively TRBD1 or TRBD2 (5 bases each). Per germline, CDR1 MGHRA and CDR2 YSYEKL. The CDR3 covers 14 residues. With 3 bases removed from V and 6 bases from J, the gap between germline ends came to 15 bases. In nucleotides, the CDR3 is TGCGCCAGCAGCCACGGACCGTCAGGGAGCGAGCAGTACTTC. The encoded protein is CASSHGPSGSEQYF.

This clone was observed a single time. The genes are TRBV27 and TRBJ2-3; 9 bases match TRBD2. V trimming: 2 bases; J trimming: 6 bases; junction bases outside the gene matches: 12. The length of the CDR3 is 17 residues. CDR1 is MNHEY, CDR2 SMNVEV, per germline (reference sequence). The CDR3 region has the DNA TGTGCCAGCAGTTTACGTAGCGGGGGATTTAGTCGGGATACGCAGTATTTT. Translated: CASSLRSGGFSRDTQYF.

The chain has TRBV4-3 and TRBJ2-7; TRBD2 is a possible D gene (5 bases). CDR3 length: 15 residues. The V gene lost 2 bases and the J gene lost 3 bases, with 14 bases spanning the gap. CDR1 and CDR2 from the germline V gene are LGHNA and YSLEER. CDR3 in amino acids: CASSQTGGPNYEQYF. As DNA, the CDR3 is TGCGCCAGCAGCCAAACTGGAGGACCTAACTACGAGCAGTACTTC.